These 19 T cell receptor beta chains were sequenced from one sample in a study of cytomegalovirus exposure and HLA in healthy donors. Primers: 60 Vbeta forward and 13 Jbeta reverse. Sequenced by immunoSEQ multiplex PCR; TCRdb stores in-frame clones only, minus some. This table holds under 200,000 clones, approximately 80% found once. Sequenced input: PBMCs. These receptors were obtained from a woman aged 45-59 years in good health and CMV-seronegative.

The V and J genes are TRBV13 and TRBJ2-4; tentative D call: TRBD2 (5 bases). CDR3 length: 15 residues. CDR1 PRHDT and CDR2 FYEKMQ come from the germline V gene (reference sequence). Between the trimmed V and J ends, which lost 4 bases and 3 bases, there was a span of 13 bases. The CDR3 here is CASSWGDGSKNIQYF. In DNA form, the CDR3 reads TGTGCCAGCAGCTGGGGTGATGGGAGCAAAAACATTCAGTACTTC.

V is TRBV19 and J is TRBJ2-3; 14 nucleotides match TRBD2. V lost 5 bases and J lost 1; bases outside the gene matches: 11. The V gene's germline CDR1 is LNHDA and CDR2 SQIVND (reference sequence). The CDR3 spans 19 residues. CDR3 amino acids: CASSPTSGGDVLGTDTQYF. As DNA, the CDR3 is TGTGCCAGTAGTCCGACTAGCGGGGGGGATGTTTTAGGCACAGATACGCAGTATTTT.

V usage is TRBV4-1 and J usage is TRBJ1-2; D is uncertain. The V end lost 3 bases, the J end lost 0 bases, and 11 bases lay between the germline ends. Per germline, CDR1 MGHRA and CDR2 YSYEKL. The CDR3 is 15 residues long. This chain's CDR3 is CASSQPLGANYGYTF. The CDR3 region has the DNA TGCGCCAGCAGCCAGCCACTTGGAGCTAACTATGGCTACACCTTC.

The rearrangement joins TRBV5-1 to TRBJ2-7, with 8 positions matching TRBD2. The V and J ends lost 4 bases and 5 bases, in that order; junction bases with no gene match: 5. The germline CDR1 and CDR2 sequences are SGHRS and YFSETQ. The CDR3 consists of 13 residues. This chain's CDR3 is CASSAGTRDEQYF. CDR3 bases: TGCGCCAGCAGCGCCGGGACTAGGGACGAGCAGTACTTC.

CDR3 nucleotides: TGCGCCAGCAGCTTGAGCGGGACAGGACAACACTACGAGCAGTACTTC. Translating gives CASSLSGTGQHYEQYF. The rearrangement links TRBV5-1 to TRBJ2-7, with D possibly TRBD1 on 8 matching bases. CDR1 is SGHRS, CDR2 YFSETQ, per germline. This CDR3 comprises 16 residues. The V end was cut by 1 base, the J end by 3 bases, with 17 bases between.

The chain is built from TRBV28 and TRBJ2-7; TRBD1 matches 7 bases. This CDR3 comprises 15 residues. Looked up from germline, CDR1 is MDHEN and CDR2 is SYDVKM. V shed 4 bases and J 4 bases; nucleotides not matched to a gene: 10. CDR3 sequence: CASSSLRTGGYEQYF. For the CDR3, the DNA is TGTGCCAGCAGTTCTCTCCGGACAGGAGGATACGAGCAGTACTTC.

This chain links TRBV27 with TRBJ1-5; TRBD1 might be the D (6 bases). V shed 6 bases and J shed 3 bases, with 15 bases lying between them. CDR3 length: 15 amino acids. The germline V gene has CDR1 MNHEY and CDR2 SMNVEV (reference sequence). CDR3 amino acids: CASSHEGHNNQPQHF. In DNA form, the CDR3 reads TGTGCCAGCAGCCACGAGGGACATAACAATCAGCCCCAGCATTTT.

The rearrangement links TRBV18 to TRBJ1-2; D is perhaps TRBD1 (6 bases). Germline V gene lookup returns CDR1 KGHSH and CDR2 LQKENI. Between the trimmed V and J ends, which lost 4 bases and 5 bases, there was a span of 26 bases. The CDR3 extends over 18 amino acids. This CDR3 reads CASSQSRDTSPNRYGYTF. The CDR3 DNA reads TGTGCCAGCTCACAAAGCCGGGACACCAGTCCCAACCGATATGGCTACACCTTC.

This clone occurred a few times. The chain uses TRBV12-5 and TRBJ2-2; 11 bases line up with TRBD1. Looked up from germline, CDR1 is LGHNT and CDR2 is FRNRAP. The CDR3 runs 12 residues. V shed 7 bases, J shed 15 bases, and the junction held 7 bases outside the gene matches. The CDR3 sequence is CASALGQGVVFF. Here the CDR3 DNA reads TGTGCTAGTGCCCTGGGACAGGGGGTCGTGTTTTTT.

This clone was seen only a few times. V gene TRBV9 combines with J gene TRBJ1-5, with 11 bases aligning to TRBD1. The CDR3 sequence is 15 residues long. Germline CDR1 reads SGDLS; CDR2 reads YYNGEE. V was pared by 5 bases and J by 5 bases, with 6 bases of the junction left unmatched. CDR3 loop: CASSSGQGEYQPQHF. Here the CDR3 DNA reads TGTGCCAGCAGTTCGGGACAGGGGGAATATCAGCCCCAGCATTTT.

This clone has a handful of counts. V usage is TRBV4-1 and J usage is TRBJ2-7; 8 nucleotides match TRBD2. Germline V lookup: CDR1 MGHRA, CDR2 YSYEKL. This CDR3 has 16 amino acids. The V segment lost 0 bases and the J segment 4 bases; nucleotides outside the gene matches: 8. CDR3 sequence: CASSQDFSRGEYEQYF. The CDR3 nucleotides are TGCGCCAGCAGCCAAGATTTTTCGCGGGGGGAATACGAGCAGTACTTC.

The chain is built from TRBV7-9 and TRBJ2-7; the D is unclear. CDR3 size: 11 residues. The ends were cut back, 5 bases at V and 7 bases at J, with 9 bases in the middle. Per the germline V gene, CDR1 is SEHNR and CDR2 is FQNEAQ (reference sequence). The CDR3 is CASSPMREQYF. CDR3 DNA: TGTGCCAGCAGCCCCATGAGGGAGCAGTACTTC.

This clone occurred a few times. The V call is TRBV11-2, the J call TRBJ1-4; possibly TRBD1 for D (5 bases). Trimming pared 6 bases from V and 6 bases from J, leaving 17 bases between. Germline CDR1 is SGHAT and CDR2 is FQNNGV. The CDR3 length is 15 residues. The CDR3 spells CASSLGGGNDEKLFF. The DNA for the CDR3 is TGTGCCAGCAGTCTTGGGGGGGGGAATGATGAAAAACTGTTTTTT.

The chain has TRBV5-1 and TRBJ2-3; D perhaps matches TRBD2 (5 bases). CDR3 length: 13 residues. V was trimmed by 2 bases and J by 6 bases, leaving 10 bases between them. Germline CDR1 SGHRS, CDR2 YFSETQ. The CDR3 bases are TGCGCCAGCAGCTTCGAGGGCCCCGATACGCAGTATTTT. It specifies CASSFEGPDTQYF.

DNA for the CDR3: TGCGCCAGCAAACCGGGACAGACCCAAGAGACCCAGTACTTC. As protein: CASKPGQTQETQYF. The chain joins TRBV5-1 to TRBJ2-5; 7 bases agree with TRBD1. J gave up 1 base and V 6 bases, and 6 bases lay outside the gene matches. The germline V gene has CDR1 SGHRS and CDR2 YFSETQ. CDR3 length: 14 amino acids.

This rearrangement joins TRBV27 to TRBJ2-4; 8 positions agree with TRBD2. Germline V lookup: CDR1 MNHEY, CDR2 SMNVEV (reference sequence). The CDR3 loop spans 14 amino acids. V dropped 4 bases and J dropped 3; count of bases not matched to a gene: 2. The DNA of the CDR3 is TGTGCCAGCAGTTGGGGACTAGGCAAAAACATTCAGTACTTC. Protein product: CASSWGLGKNIQYF.

The chain recombines TRBV6-1 with TRBJ1-2, with TRBD1 matching 8 bases. The J segment lost 2 bases and the V segment lost 9 bases, leaving 5 bases of the junction unmatched. Germline V gene data show CDR1 as MNHNS and CDR2 as SASEGT. This CDR3 has 13 residues. CDR3: CASRTGKNYGYTF. CDR3 bases: TGTGCCAGTCGGACAGGGAAGAACTATGGCTACACCTTC.

The V and J genes are TRBV15 and TRBJ1-2; D may be TRBD1 (5 bases). The V gene lost 1 base and the J gene lost 6 bases, with 12 bases spanning the gap. Germline-derived CDR1 and CDR2 are LNHNV and YYDKDF (reference sequence). CDR3 length: 14 amino acids. CDR3: CATSRVGAPDGYTF. CDR3 DNA: TGTGCCACCAGCAGAGTAGGGGCCCCTGATGGCTACACCTTC.

The chain combines TRBV28 with TRBJ2-2; D unresolved. V was trimmed by 3 bases and J by 3 bases, leaving 11 bases between them. The CDR3 sequence is 15 residues long. CDR1 and CDR2 from the germline V gene are MDHEN and SYDVKM. The CDR3, as DNA: TGTGCCAGCAGTTTTTCAAACAGTTACACCGGGGAGCTGTTTTTT. Protein: CASSFSNSYTGELFF.